The 27 T cell receptor beta chains in this list originate from one sample, sequenced in a study of OX40 agonist ivuxolimab in advanced cancers. The method was the immunoSEQ multiplex PCR assay. The clones in this table, taken by TCRdb from immuneACCESS, are in-frame only. Not every clone is retained; where verified, under half of the shortfall comes from an unresolved V gene, and the cause of the rest is unknown. The table for this sample lists some 31,000 clones; about 80% of them were counted only once. Of the sample, less than 25% is held by the ten largest clones. The sample in question was CD4+ or CD8+ T cells sorted from blood, obtained in a trial of the OX40 agonist ivuxolimab. The receptors were sampled from an adult with an advanced solid tumor such as melanoma, head and neck, liver or kidney cancer.

This chain's CDR3 is CASSEFLGQPFDEQYF. DNA for the CDR3: TGCGCCAGCAGTGAGTTCCTGGGACAGCCTTTTGACGAGCAGTACTTC. The genes are TRBV10-1 and TRBJ2-7, with 7 bases matching TRBD1. With V trimmed by 1 base and J by 5 bases, 11 bases remained unmatched. Germline lookup yields CDR1 WNHNN and CDR2 SYGVQD (reference sequence). The CDR3 has 16 residues.

This clone came up a few times. V is TRBV5-6 and J is TRBJ1-3; D gene uncertain. There are 12 residues in the CDR3. V lost 3 bases, J lost 2 bases, and 3 bases lay in between. CDR1 is SGHDT, CDR2 YYEEEE, per germline. CDR3 DNA: TGTGCCAGCAGCTCAACTGGAAACACCATATATTTT. Protein sequence: CASSSTGNTIYF.

This chain links TRBV10-3 with TRBJ2-7, with TRBD2 identical over 9 bases. The CDR3 has 15 residues. Germline loops: CDR1 ENHRY, CDR2 SYGVKD. The V segment lost 6 bases and the J segment 0 bases; nucleotides outside the gene matches: 6. The CDR3 nucleotides read TGTGCCATCAGAGAACCTAGCGGGGACTCCTACGAGCAGTACTTC. It yields the protein CAIREPSGDSYEQYF.

This chain connects TRBV6-5 to TRBJ1-1; D possibly corresponds to TRBD1 (5 bases). Germline-derived CDR1 and CDR2 are MNHEY and SVGAGI. The CDR3 loop spans 14 amino acids. Trimming cost V 6 bases and J 0 bases, with 11 bases left between them. CDR3 in DNA: TGTGCCAGCAGGCACGACAGCGTGAACACTGAAGCTTTCTTT. It specifies CASRHDSVNTEAFF.

The chain carries TRBV18 and TRBJ1-3; 10 positions agree with TRBD1. Trimming cost V 0 bases and J 0 bases; bases outside gene matches: 5. CDR3 size: 18 residues. CDR1 is KGHSH, CDR2 LQKENI, per germline. CDR3 protein: CASSPPGQGSFSGNTIYF. The CDR3 DNA follows: TGTGCCAGCTCACCACCGGGACAGGGGTCCTTCTCTGGAAACACCATATATTTT.

This clone has only one observation. The chain couples TRBV6-6 to TRBJ1-1; D is unclear. The CDR3 length is 16 residues. Trimming cost V 0 bases and J 2 bases, with 13 bases left between them. Germline CDR1 and CDR2: MNHNY and SVGAGI (reference sequence). The DNA for the CDR3 is TGTGCCAGCAGTTACTCGAATTGGCAGAGAAACACTGAAGCTTTCTTT. This translates into CASSYSNWQRNTEAFF.

The chain couples TRBV7-2 to TRBJ1-5, with 9 bases that match TRBD1. The junction had 4 bases not matched to a gene; V was cut back by 4 bases and J by 6 bases. The CDR3 totals 14 residues. Germline V gene sequence: CDR1 SGHTA, CDR2 FQGNSA. The CDR3 bases are TGTGCCAGCAGCTCGGGACAGGGATTTCAGCCCCAGCATTTT. Protein product: CASSSGQGFQPQHF.

For this clone: The identical CDR3 is also encoded by other nucleotide sequences in the sample. The V gene is TRBV19, the J gene TRBJ2-2; D gene unclear. Germline-derived CDR1 and CDR2 are LNHDA and SQIVND (reference sequence). V was clipped by 7 bases and J by 0 bases, with 9 bases between them. This CDR3 contains 14 residues. CDR3 loop: CASNGRTNTGELFF. The CDR3 DNA reads as TGTGCCAGTAACGGTAGAACGAACACCGGGGAGCTGTTTTTT.

The rearrangement uses TRBV7-9 and TRBJ2-1, with 7 positions matching TRBD1. This CDR3 comprises 17 residues. V shed 5 bases and J 0 bases; nucleotides not matched to a gene: 10. Germline V CDR1 and CDR2: SEHNR, FQNEAQ (reference sequence). CDR3 in amino acids: CASSPRGGPSSYNEQFF. DNA for the CDR3: TGTGCCAGCAGCCCGAGAGGGGGCCCGAGCTCCTACAATGAGCAGTTCTTC.

The chain employs TRBV19 and TRBJ2-4; D is tentatively TRBD1 or TRBD2 (7 bases each). The germline CDR1 and CDR2 sequences are LNHDA and SQIVND (reference sequence). The CDR3 is 15 residues long. V was clipped by 7 bases and J by 3 bases, with 16 bases between them. The CDR3 sequence: CASTRGDSLKNIQYF. The CDR3 DNA sequence: TGTGCCAGTACCCGGGGGGACAGCCTCAAAAACATTCAGTACTTC.

This chain joins TRBV28 and TRBJ1-4; D is unresolved. This CDR3 is built from 18 residues. Trimming pared 6 bases from V and 2 bases from J, leaving 22 bases between. Germline V lookup: CDR1 MDHEN, CDR2 SYDVKM. CDR3 DNA: TGTGCCAGCAGGGGTCTGGGGAGGAGTATGGCCACTAATGAAAAACTGTTTTTT. It yields the protein CASRGLGRSMATNEKLFF.

The chain has TRBV6-5 and TRBJ1-3; D not certain. Trimming cost V 6 bases and J 4 bases, with 10 bases left between them. There are 13 residues in the CDR3. Germline CDR1 MNHEY, CDR2 SVGAGI. The DNA of the CDR3 is TGTGCCAGCAGCCGCCCGGGAGGAAACACCATATATTTT. The encoded protein is CASSRPGGNTIYF.

The chain couples TRBV5-1 to TRBJ2-5; no definite D call. V lost 2 bases and J lost 1, with 12 bases in between. Germline CDR1 SGHRS, CDR2 YFSETQ. The CDR3 runs 15 residues. CDR3: CASSLLRRSQETQYF. DNA for the CDR3: TGCGCCAGCAGCTTATTGCGACGGTCCCAAGAGACCCAGTACTTC.

The CDR3 here is CASSRGPMGTDTQYF. CDR3 nucleotide sequence: TGTGCCAGCAGCCGGGGACCAATGGGCACAGATACGCAGTATTTT. The genes are TRBV4-2 and TRBJ2-3; tentatively, D is TRBD1 or TRBD2 (5 bases each). Germline-derived CDR1 and CDR2 are LGHNA and YNFKEQ. The CDR3 consists of 15 residues. Trimming took 4 bases from V and 1 from J, leaving 12 bases between them.

The chain uses TRBV2 and TRBJ2-4; D not certain. The CDR3 runs 14 residues. CDR1 is SNHLY and CDR2 is FYNNEI in the germline V gene. V lost 6 bases and J 4 bases, leaving 13 bases between the germline ends. CDR3 coding DNA: TGTGCCAGCAGGGCCGTAGGACCAAAAAACATTCAGTACTTC. Its translation is CASRAVGPKNIQYF.

V is TRBV6-5 and J is TRBJ1-6, with a tentative D call TRBD1 (5 bases). This CDR3 is 13 amino acids long. With 7 bases removed from V and 14 bases from J, the gap between germline ends came to 18 bases. CDR1 MNHEY and CDR2 SVGAGI come from the germline V gene. CDR3 residues: CASTENGGLTLHF. DNA of the CDR3: TGTGCCAGCACCGAGAACGGGGGATTAACCCTCCACTTT.

The V gene is TRBV4-1, the J gene TRBJ1-4; D gene ambiguous. CDR3 size: 14 residues. Looked up from germline, CDR1 is MGHRA and CDR2 is YSYEKL. V dropped 8 bases and J dropped 7 bases, with 17 bases sitting between them. The CDR3 protein is CASGRRERGEKLFF. The CDR3 nucleotides are TGCGCCAGCGGAAGGAGGGAACGGGGTGAAAAACTGTTTTTT.

The CDR3 DNA reads TGTGCCAGTAACCCCACACTAGGACTAGCGGGGGGGAGCGAAGCCAAAAACATTCAGTACTTC. This translates into CASNPTLGLAGGSEAKNIQYF. J is TRBJ2-4 and V is TRBV19; 15 nucleotides line up with TRBD2. Unmatched junction bases numbered 16, after V lost 7 bases and J lost 0 bases. This CDR3 is built from 21 residues. Germline values: CDR1 LNHDA, CDR2 SQIVND (reference sequence). The whole variable domain, filled in from reference TRBV19 and TRBJ2-4, reads DGGITQSPKYLFRKEGQNVTLSCEQNLNHDAMYWYRQDPGQGLRLIYYSQIVNDFQKGDIAEGYSVSREKKESFPLTVTSAQKNPTAFYLCASNPTLGLAGGSEAKNIQYFGAGTRLSVL.

The V call is TRBV30, the J call TRBJ2-5; D gene uncertain. The CDR3 covers 13 residues. Looked up from germline, CDR1 is GTSNPN and CDR2 is SVGIG (reference sequence). With 2 bases removed from V and 2 bases from J, the gap between germline ends came to 9 bases. The CDR3, as DNA: TGTGCCTGGAGTCCAGTGGTACAAGAGACCCAGTACTTC. Translating gives CAWSPVVQETQYF.

Only one count was recorded for this clone. The gene calls are TRBV11-2 and TRBJ1-1; 7 nucleotides align to TRBD1. Trimming at V came to 6 bases and at J to 0 bases, leaving 7 bases not matched to a gene. Germline V CDR1 and CDR2: SGHAT, FQNNGV. The CDR3 runs to 15 residues. The CDR3 bases are TGTGCCAGCAGGTTGGGACAGACGATGAACACTGAAGCTTTCTTT. Residues: CASRLGQTMNTEAFF. Combining the CDR3 with reference TRBV11-2 and TRBJ1-1 gives the whole variable domain EAGVAQSPRYKIIEKRQSVAFWCNPISGHATLYWYQQILGQGPKLLIQFQNNGVVDDSQLPKDRFSAERLKGVDSTLKIQPAKLEDSAVYLCASRLGQTMNTEAFFGQGTRLTVV.

The chain carries TRBV9 and TRBJ1-2, with 7 bases fitting TRBD1. Germline V lookup: CDR1 SGDLS, CDR2 YYNGEE. The length of the CDR3 is 14 residues. J was trimmed by 4 bases and V by 4 bases; bases with no gene match: 7. Written as DNA, the CDR3 is TGTGCCAGCAGCATAGGGACAGCTCTCTATGGCTACACCTTC. As protein: CASSIGTALYGYTF.

The V and J genes are TRBV4-1 and TRBJ2-1; the match to TRBD1 covers 8 bases. The CDR3 sequence is 16 residues long. V gave up 1 base and J gave up 6 bases; unmatched junction bases: 8. The germline V gene encodes CDR1 MGHRA and CDR2 YSYEKL. The CDR3 DNA reads as TGCGCCAGCAGCCAAGGTTTGGACAGGGTAATCAATGAGCAGTTCTTC. Protein sequence: CASSQGLDRVINEQFF.

CDR3 coding DNA: TGTGCCAGCAGTCCCCCAGGGCGGGGCTCCTATAATTCACCCCTCCACTTT. Translated: CASSPPGRGSYNSPLHF. The chain couples TRBV28 to TRBJ1-6, with a possible D match to TRBD1 (5 bases). CDR3 length: 17 amino acids. Between the trimmed V and J ends, which lost 5 bases and 0 bases, there was a span of 14 bases. Germline loops: CDR1 MDHEN, CDR2 SYDVKM.

This clone showed up just once. This chain connects TRBV7-9 to TRBJ1-4; no clear D. CDR1 and CDR2 (germline): SEHNR, FQNEAQ (reference sequence). Trimming removed 5 bases at V and 0 bases at J, with 10 bases between. The CDR3 consists of 15 residues. The CDR3 DNA reads TGTGCCAGCAGCAATCTCGTTGCAACTAATGAAAAACTGTTTTTT. This sequence encodes CASSNLVATNEKLFF.

This chain links TRBV6-5 with TRBJ1-4; D is uncertain. Between the trimmed V and J ends, which lost 4 bases and 4 bases, there was a span of 10 bases. The CDR3 sequence is 14 residues long. Germline loops: CDR1 MNHEY, CDR2 SVGAGI. CDR3 nucleotides: TGTGCCAGCAGTTCCCTTAGCCATAATGAAAAACTGTTTTTT. It is translated as CASSSLSHNEKLFF.

The chain is built from TRBV11-2 and TRBJ2-5; D is perhaps TRBD1 (5 bases). V lost 6 bases, J lost 1 base, and 15 bases lay in between. The CDR3 has 15 residues. Germline V gene data show CDR1 as SGHAT and CDR2 as FQNNGV. The CDR3 DNA follows: TGTGCCAGCAGTCGAATTGACAGCACCCAAGAGACCCAGTACTTC. It specifies CASSRIDSTQETQYF.

The J gene is TRBJ1-5, the V gene TRBV2; unclear D gene. Germline V gives CDR1 SNHLY, CDR2 FYNNEI. The CDR3 loop spans 14 amino acids. Trimming took 3 bases from V and 0 from J, leaving 6 bases between them. CDR3 protein: CASSDSYSNQPQHF. For the CDR3, the DNA is TGTGCCAGCAGTGACAGTTATAGCAATCAGCCCCAGCATTTT.